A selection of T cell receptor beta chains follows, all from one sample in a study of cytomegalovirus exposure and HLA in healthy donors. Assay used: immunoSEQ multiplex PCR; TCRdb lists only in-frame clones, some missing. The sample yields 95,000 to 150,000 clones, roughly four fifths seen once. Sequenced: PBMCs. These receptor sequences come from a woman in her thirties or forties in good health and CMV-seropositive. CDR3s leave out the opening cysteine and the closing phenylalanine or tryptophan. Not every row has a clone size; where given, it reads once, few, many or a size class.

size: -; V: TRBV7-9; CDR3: ASSLVGGSYEQY
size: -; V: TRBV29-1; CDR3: SVAGQGYNEQF
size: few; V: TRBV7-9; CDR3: ASSSPTLDSGRTDTQY
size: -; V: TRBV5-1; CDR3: ASSSAGTGIPYGYT
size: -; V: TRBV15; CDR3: ATSVSGTGDTDTQY
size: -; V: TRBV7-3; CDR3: ASSRIPTQGSYGYT
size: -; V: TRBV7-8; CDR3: ASSLGGGSDISYEQF
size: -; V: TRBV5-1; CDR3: ASSPGQDLISYEQY
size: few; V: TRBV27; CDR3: ASSLREGVNTGELF
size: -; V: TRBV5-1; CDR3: ASSLAREGWGKNIQY
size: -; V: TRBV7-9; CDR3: ASSLGGGTYEQY
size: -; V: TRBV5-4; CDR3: ASGRGTDNEQF
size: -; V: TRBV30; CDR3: AWSRDGEGEQF
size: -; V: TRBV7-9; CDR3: SSSLGSEEQF
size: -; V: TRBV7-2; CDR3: ASNPLRGNSPLH
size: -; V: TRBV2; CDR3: ASLRDRGEKLF
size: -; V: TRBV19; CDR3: ASHSVRQGRVSPEAF
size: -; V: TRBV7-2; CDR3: ASSNQQGANQPQH
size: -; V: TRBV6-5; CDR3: ASSLPAGTGELF
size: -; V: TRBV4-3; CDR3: ASSQDTSGRTDTQY
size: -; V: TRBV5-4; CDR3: ASSGREGTDTQY
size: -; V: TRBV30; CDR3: AWSAQPGLGSDEQF
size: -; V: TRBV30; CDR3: AWTPASLGLATGEQY
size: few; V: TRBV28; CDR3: ASSLSGLAGDEQF
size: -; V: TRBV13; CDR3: ASSAGQSNSYEQY
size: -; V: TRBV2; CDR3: ASSELASGSRNEQF
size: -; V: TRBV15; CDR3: ATSSLTSFVPGQGRQPQH
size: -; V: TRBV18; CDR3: ASSPRTSTGPGTEAF
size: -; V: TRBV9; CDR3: ASSAETGKNIQY
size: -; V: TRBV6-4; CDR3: ASSSRGGQETQY
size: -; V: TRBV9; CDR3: ASSGSQGLGPDTQY
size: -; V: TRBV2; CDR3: ASSDIASSGIDTQY
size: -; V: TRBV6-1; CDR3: ASSKSRYPVNEQF
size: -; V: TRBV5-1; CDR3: ASSPGAGDSYEQY
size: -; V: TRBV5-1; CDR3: ASSLWGAGTSGYNEQF
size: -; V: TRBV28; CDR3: ASTLGLAGGENEQF
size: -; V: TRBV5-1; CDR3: ASSLTSGGRYNEQF
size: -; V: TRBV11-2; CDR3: ASSRTRLAGPNNEQF
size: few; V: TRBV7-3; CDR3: ASSPTPGSSYNEQF
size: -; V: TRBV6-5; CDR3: ASSPLTGELF
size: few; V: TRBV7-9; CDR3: ASSLETPMNTEAF
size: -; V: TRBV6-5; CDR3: ASAQDRRNTIY
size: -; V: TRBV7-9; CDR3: ASSSPRGTGQLNTEAF
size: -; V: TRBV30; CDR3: AWSVSFVGQRNEKLF
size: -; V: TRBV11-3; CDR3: ASSLDTVAGSSTGELF
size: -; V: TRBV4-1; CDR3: ASSQDRTSTTGELF
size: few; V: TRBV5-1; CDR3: ASSFYSGTGGSPLH
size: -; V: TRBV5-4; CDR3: ASSSPGQGKNIQY
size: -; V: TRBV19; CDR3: ASSMGGPNYGYT